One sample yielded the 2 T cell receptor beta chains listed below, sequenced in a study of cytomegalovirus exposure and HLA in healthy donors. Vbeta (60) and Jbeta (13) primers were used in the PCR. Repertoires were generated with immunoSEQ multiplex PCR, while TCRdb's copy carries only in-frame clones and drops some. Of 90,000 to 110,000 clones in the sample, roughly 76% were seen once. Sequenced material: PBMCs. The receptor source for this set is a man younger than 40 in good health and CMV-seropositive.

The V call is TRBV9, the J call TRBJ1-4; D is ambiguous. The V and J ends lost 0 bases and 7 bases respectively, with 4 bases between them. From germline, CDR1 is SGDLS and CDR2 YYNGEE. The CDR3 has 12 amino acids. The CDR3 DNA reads TGTGCCAGCAGCGTAGCCGGTGAAAAACTGTTTTTT. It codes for CASSVAGEKLFF.

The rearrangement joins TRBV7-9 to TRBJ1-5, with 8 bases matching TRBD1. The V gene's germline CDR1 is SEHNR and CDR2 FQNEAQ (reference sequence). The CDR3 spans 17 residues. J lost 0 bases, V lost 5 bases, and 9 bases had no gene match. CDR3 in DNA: TGTGCCAGCAGCGTGGGGACAGGACTCTATAGCAATCAGCCCCAGCATTTT. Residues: CASSVGTGLYSNQPQHF.